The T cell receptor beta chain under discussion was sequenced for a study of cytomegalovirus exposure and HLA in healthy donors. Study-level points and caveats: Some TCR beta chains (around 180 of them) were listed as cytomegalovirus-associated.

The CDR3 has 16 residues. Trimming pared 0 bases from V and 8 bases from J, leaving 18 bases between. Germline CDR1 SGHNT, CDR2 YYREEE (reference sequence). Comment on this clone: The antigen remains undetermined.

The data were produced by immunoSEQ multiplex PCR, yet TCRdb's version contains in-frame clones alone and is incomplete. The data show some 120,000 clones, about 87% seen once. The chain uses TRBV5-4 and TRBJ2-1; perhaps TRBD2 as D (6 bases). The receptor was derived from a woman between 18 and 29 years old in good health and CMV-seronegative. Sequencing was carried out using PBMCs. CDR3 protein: CASSLGLAGSFDEQFF. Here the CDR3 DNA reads TGTGCCAGCAGCTTGGGACTGGCGGGGTCCTTCGATGAGCAGTTCTTC.